These 19 T cell receptor beta chains were sequenced from one sample in a study of cytomegalovirus exposure and HLA in healthy donors. PCR involved 60 Vbeta and 13 Jbeta primers. Some clones are missing from TCRdb's copy, which holds only in-frame ones; the method was immunoSEQ multiplex PCR. The table has 70,000 to 85,000 clones, approximately 57% seen once. The sequenced sample consisted of PBMCs. These receptors originate from a man under 40 in good health and CMV-seropositive.

The chain joins TRBV11-2 to TRBJ1-1; 11 bases map to TRBD1. The length of the CDR3 is 14 residues. V gave up 4 bases and J gave up 5 bases; unmatched junction bases: 3. Looked up from germline, CDR1 is SGHAT and CDR2 is FQNNGV. The CDR3 nucleotides read TGTGCCAGCAGCTCAGGGACAGGGGGTACTGAAGCTTTCTTT. It specifies CASSSGTGGTEAFF. The full variable domain, in which reference TRBV11-2 and TRBJ1-1 provide the parts outside the CDR3, is EAGVAQSPRYKIIEKRQSVAFWCNPISGHATLYWYQQILGQGPKLLIQFQNNGVVDDSQLPKDRFSAERLKGVDSTLKIQPAKLEDSAVYLCASSSGTGGTEAFFGQGTRLTVV.

This chain joins TRBV9 and TRBJ2-2; D not resolved. The CDR3 covers 15 residues. The germline V gene encodes CDR1 SGDLS and CDR2 YYNGEE. V was shortened by 4 bases and J by 5 bases, with 15 bases between the two germline ends. For the CDR3, the DNA is TGTGCCAGCAGCACTGCGAGGAAGGAGACCGGGGAGCTGTTTTTT. Translation: CASSTARKETGELFF.

The V call is TRBV4-2, the J call TRBJ2-2; D gene unclear. Between the trimmed V and J ends, which lost 2 bases and 2 bases, there was a span of 6 bases. CDR3 length: 14 amino acids. CDR1 is LGHNA and CDR2 is YNFKEQ in the germline V gene. The CDR3: CASSQLVNTGELFF. The CDR3 DNA reads TGTGCCAGCAGCCAACTTGTAAACACCGGGGAGCTGTTTTTT.

V is TRBV28 and J is TRBJ2-7; D is perhaps TRBD1 (6 bases). This CDR3 is built from 15 residues. V lost 5 bases to trimming and J lost 7 bases, with 21 bases between them. Germline CDR1 reads MDHEN; CDR2 reads SYDVKM. DNA of the CDR3: TGTGCCAGCAGTGATTATCCGGGACATGCCCTAGAGCAGTACTTC. Protein sequence: CASSDYPGHALEQYF.

V usage is TRBV10-3 and J usage is TRBJ2-7, with D maybe TRBD2 (5 bases). Trimming removed 9 bases at V and 2 bases at J, with 17 bases between. This CDR3 is built from 14 residues. Germline loops: CDR1 ENHRY, CDR2 SYGVKD. CDR3 DNA sequence: TGTGCCATGGCGGGTTTTCAGTCCCCCTACGAGCAGTACTTC. It encodes CAMAGFQSPYEQYF.

The V call is TRBV28, the J call TRBJ2-3; TRBD2 agrees at 12 bases. CDR3 length equals 16 residues. The germline V gene has CDR1 MDHEN and CDR2 SYDVKM. Germline trimming cut 6 bases from V and 2 bases from J; bases unmatched to any gene: 6. The CDR3 DNA is TGTGCCAGCAGACCCGGGACTAGCGGGCCCACAGATACGCAGTATTTT. Translating it yields CASRPGTSGPTDTQYF.

This rearrangement joins TRBV4-1 to TRBJ2-7, with 7 bases matching TRBD1. The ends lost 1 base at V and 6 bases at J; junction bases unmatched: 6. The CDR3 sequence is 14 residues long. Per germline, CDR1 MGHRA and CDR2 YSYEKL. CDR3 sequence: CASSQVGGRGEQYF. CDR3 sequence (DNA): TGCGCCAGCAGCCAAGTAGGGGGCAGGGGCGAGCAGTACTTC.

As regards this clone: One end of the junction is discordant with germline, which a read error may explain. The CDR3 DNA sequence: TGTGCCGGCAGAAAACTAGCGGGAGCCGATGAGACCCAGTACTTC. Its translation is CAGRKLAGADETQYF. The V gene is TRBV7-6, the J gene TRBJ2-5; 11 bases agree with TRBD2. CDR3 length: 15 residues. Per the germline V gene, CDR1 is SGHVS and CDR2 is FNYEAQ.

This clone was seen more than once but under ten times. The chain recombines TRBV27 with TRBJ2-1; 10 bases are shared with TRBD2. Trimming took 7 bases from V and 6 from J; bases not matched to a gene: 12. This CDR3 is 16 amino acids long. Looked up from germline, CDR1 is MNHEY and CDR2 is SMNVEV (reference sequence). This chain's CDR3 is CASMLSEASGSNEQFF. The CDR3 region has the DNA TGTGCCAGCATGCTGTCCGAGGCTAGCGGGAGCAATGAGCAGTTCTTC.

The genes are TRBV2 and TRBJ2-3; D may be TRBD2 (6 bases). The ends were cut back, 8 bases at V and 5 bases at J, with 20 bases in the middle. The CDR3 is made up of 15 amino acids. Germline V lookup: CDR1 SNHLY, CDR2 FYNNEI. This CDR3 reads CASPLSGSVGDTQYF. Here the CDR3 DNA reads TGTGCCAGCCCTCTTAGCGGTTCTGTGGGAGATACGCAGTATTTT. The full variable domain, completed using reference TRBV2 and TRBJ2-3, is EPEVTQTPSHQVTQMGQEVILRCVPISNHLYFYWYRQILGQKVEFLVSFYNNEISEKSEIFDDQFSVERPDGSNFTLKIRSTKLEDSAMYFCASPLSGSVGDTQYFGPGTRLTVL.

In this sample, this clone turned up a few times. The chain couples TRBV30 to TRBJ1-2; D unclear. Trimming pared 3 bases from V and 7 bases from J, leaving 18 bases between. The CDR3 sequence is 14 residues long. Germline V CDR1 and CDR2: GTSNPN, SVGIG (reference sequence). The CDR3 region is CAWSVSGPGGGYTF. In nucleotides, the CDR3 is TGTGCCTGGAGCGTCAGTGGGCCCGGAGGTGGCTACACCTTC.

The chain couples TRBV6-5 to TRBJ2-3; 8 nucleotides match TRBD2. The CDR3 runs to 15 residues. Germline CDR1 is MNHEY and CDR2 is SVGAGI. The J segment lost 5 bases and the V segment lost 5 bases, leaving 9 bases of the junction unmatched. CDR3 sequence reads: CASSTGGDRGDTQYF. The CDR3 DNA reads as TGTGCCAGCAGTACCGGGGGGGATCGAGGAGATACGCAGTATTTT.

There are a few counts of this clone. The chain recombines TRBV5-6 with TRBJ1-2; D ambiguous. The germline V gene has CDR1 SGHDT and CDR2 YYEEEE. The CDR3 loop spans 16 amino acids. Trimming stripped 4 bases from V and 3 bases from J, with 19 bases between. CDR3: CASSPGSWGGDYGYTF. The CDR3 DNA reads as TGTGCCAGCAGCCCGGGGTCCTGGGGTGGAGACTATGGCTACACCTTC.

The genes are TRBV2 and TRBJ2-4; TRBD2 is a possible D gene (6 bases). Per the germline V gene, CDR1 is SNHLY and CDR2 is FYNNEI. The CDR3 is made up of 17 amino acids. V gave up 3 bases and J gave up 0 bases, with 15 bases separating them. CDR3 region: CASSDVTGGKAKNIQYF. CDR3 nucleotide sequence: TGTGCCAGCAGTGACGTTACTGGGGGGAAAGCCAAAAACATTCAGTACTTC.

This clone was counted a few times. The V gene is TRBV6-1, the J gene TRBJ2-1; weak D call: TRBD2 (5 bases). Germline assignment: CDR1 MNHNS and CDR2 SASEGT. V dropped 8 bases and J dropped 6 bases, with 20 bases sitting between them. CDR3 length: 15 residues. The CDR3 DNA follows: TGTGCCAGCGCTTATCGGGGTTCGAAAGGCAATGAGCAGTTCTTC. Translating it yields CASAYRGSKGNEQFF.

The chain recombines TRBV11-3 with TRBJ2-1; TRBD1 matches at 9 bases. The CDR3 has 16 residues. The V and J ends lost 0 bases and 5 bases, in that order; junction bases with no gene match: 5. Germline-derived CDR1 and CDR2 are SGHNT and YENEEA. The CDR3 sequence is CASSLEIGTGNNEQFF. The CDR3 coding sequence is TGTGCCAGCAGCTTAGAAATTGGGACAGGGAACAATGAGCAGTTCTTC.

The rearrangement uses TRBV7-2 and TRBJ2-7, with 10 bases lining up with TRBD2. V lost 6 bases to trimming and J lost 7 bases; unmatched junction nucleotides: 15. The germline V gene has CDR1 SGHTA and CDR2 FQGNSA. The CDR3 sequence is 16 residues long. The CDR3 bases are TGTGCCAGCAGATATGAACTAGCGGGGCCTAATGAGGAGCAGTACTTC. Translation gives CASRYELAGPNEEQYF.

This rearrangement joins TRBV5-1 to TRBJ2-1; TRBD2 matches at 8 bases. The CDR3 is made up of 15 amino acids. V gave up 0 bases and J gave up 6 bases; unmatched junction bases: 5. The germline V gene has CDR1 SGHRS and CDR2 YFSETQ. This chain's CDR3 is CASSLGRGGRNEQFF. Here the CDR3 DNA reads TGCGCCAGCAGCTTGGGTCGGGGGGGCCGCAATGAGCAGTTCTTC.

The chain is built from TRBV5-6 and TRBJ2-5, with D possibly matching TRBD2 (6 bases). V shed 0 bases and J shed 5 bases, with 14 bases lying between them. CDR1 and CDR2 from the germline V gene are SGHDT and YYEEEE. This CDR3 comprises 15 residues. The CDR3 sequence is CASSLGPREWETQYF. As DNA, the CDR3 is TGTGCCAGCAGCTTGGGACCCCGGGAGTGGGAGACCCAGTACTTC.